The clone carrying this T cell receptor beta chain has just a few counts. Antigen unknown. The CDR3 runs 14 residues. Trimming left V 4 bases short and J 0 bases short, with 7 bases between. Per the germline V gene, CDR1 is MNHEY and CDR2 is SVGAGI. The data were obtained in a study of response to subunit inactivated influenza vaccine. Study observations and caveats: Only a handful of new T cells, the authors suggested, are recruited with each seasonal influenza vaccination.

TCRdb called the RT-PCR reads again in MiXCR, with one record for every CDR3 protein. The sample consists of more than 700,000 distinct CDR3 sequences, about 20% of them appearing once. Source: PBMCs from blood, taken 5 days after vaccination. The sequence was collected from a man aged 45 to 65 who received an inactivated influenza vaccine. J is TRBJ2-4 and V is TRBV6-5, with D hard to call. The CDR3 coding sequence is TGTGCCAGCAGTTCTTACCTAGCCAAAAACATTCAGTACTTC. Translating it yields CASSSYLAKNIQYF.